This TCR beta chain was identified in a study of blood T cell repertoires in COVID-19. Authors' analysis steps: Amplified reference gene primers provided the basis for estimating nucleated cell counts. Sequencing was performed with immunoSEQ multiplex PCR; in TCRdb, only in-frame clones are kept and a portion is missing. From that table come the V and J calls and clone size; the DNA was used to work out D and trimming. The table shows some 400,000 clones, with around 87% occurring only once. CDR3 size: 16 residues. Germline CDR1 reads SNHLY; CDR2 reads FYNNEI. The V segment lost 8 bases and the J segment 5 bases; nucleotides outside the gene matches: 14.

The TCR comes from a young woman with COVID-19, enrolled during active disease. The V and J genes are TRBV2 and TRBJ2-5, with TRBD1 matching over 10 bases. The sample consisted of peripheral blood. The CDR3 loop reads CASVKPGQGEGETQYF. As DNA, the CDR3 is TGTGCCAGCGTAAAACCCGGACAGGGGGAAGGTGAGACCCAGTACTTC.